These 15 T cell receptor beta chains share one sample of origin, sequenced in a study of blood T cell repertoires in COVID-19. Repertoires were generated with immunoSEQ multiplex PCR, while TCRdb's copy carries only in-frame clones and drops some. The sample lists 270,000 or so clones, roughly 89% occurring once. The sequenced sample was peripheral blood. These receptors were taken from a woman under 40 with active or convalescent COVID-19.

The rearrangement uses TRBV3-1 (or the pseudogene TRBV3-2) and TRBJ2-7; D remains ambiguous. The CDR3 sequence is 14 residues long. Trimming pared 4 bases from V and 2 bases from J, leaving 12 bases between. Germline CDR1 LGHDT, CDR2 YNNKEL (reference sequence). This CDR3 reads CASSPGSTAYEQYF. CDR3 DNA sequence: TGTGCCAGCAGCCCAGGCAGTACCGCCTACGAGCAGTACTTC.

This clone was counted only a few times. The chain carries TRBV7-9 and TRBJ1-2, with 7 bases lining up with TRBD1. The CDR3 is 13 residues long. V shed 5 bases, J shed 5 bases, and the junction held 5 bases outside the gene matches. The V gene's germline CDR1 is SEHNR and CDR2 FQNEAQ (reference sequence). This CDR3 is CASSPQGWYGYTF. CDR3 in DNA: TGTGCCAGCAGCCCACAGGGGTGGTATGGCTACACCTTC.

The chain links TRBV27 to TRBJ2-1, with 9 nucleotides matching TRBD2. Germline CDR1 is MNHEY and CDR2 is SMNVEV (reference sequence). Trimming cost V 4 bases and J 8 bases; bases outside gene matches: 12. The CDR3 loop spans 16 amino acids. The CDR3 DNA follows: TGTGCCAGCAGTTCTCTAAGCGGGGGGTTTGTCCATGAGCAGTTCTTC. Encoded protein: CASSSLSGGFVHEQFF.

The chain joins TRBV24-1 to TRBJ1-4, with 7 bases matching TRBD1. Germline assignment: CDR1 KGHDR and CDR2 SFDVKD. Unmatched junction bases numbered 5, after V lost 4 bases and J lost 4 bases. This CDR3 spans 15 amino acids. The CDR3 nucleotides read TGTGCCACCAGTGACCCTGGGACAGATAATGAAAAACTGTTTTTT. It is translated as CATSDPGTDNEKLFF.

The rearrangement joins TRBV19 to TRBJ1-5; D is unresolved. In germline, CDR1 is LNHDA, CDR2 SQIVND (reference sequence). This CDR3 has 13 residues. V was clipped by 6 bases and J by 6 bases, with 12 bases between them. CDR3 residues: CASSRALSQPQHF. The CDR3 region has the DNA TGTGCCAGTAGCCGCGCTCTGAGTCAGCCCCAGCATTTT.

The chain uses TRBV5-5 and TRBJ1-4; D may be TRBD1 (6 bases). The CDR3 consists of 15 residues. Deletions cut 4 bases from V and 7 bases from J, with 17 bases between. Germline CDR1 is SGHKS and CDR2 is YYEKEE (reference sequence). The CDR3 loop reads CASSVNRAGTEKLFF. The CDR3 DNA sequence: TGTGCCAGCAGCGTTAACAGGGCAGGGACTGAAAAACTGTTTTTT.

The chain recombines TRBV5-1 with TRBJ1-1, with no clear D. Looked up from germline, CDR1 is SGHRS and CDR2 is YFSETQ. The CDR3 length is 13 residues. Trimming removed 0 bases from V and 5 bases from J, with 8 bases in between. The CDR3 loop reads CASSLGSGTEAFF. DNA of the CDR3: TGCGCCAGCAGCTTGGGCTCAGGAACTGAAGCTTTCTTT. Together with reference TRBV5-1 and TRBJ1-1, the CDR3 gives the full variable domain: KAGVTQTPRYLIKTRGQQVTLSCSPISGHRSVSWYQQTPGQGLQFLFEYFSETQRNKGNFPGRFSGRQFSNSRSEMNVSTLELGDSALYLCASSLGSGTEAFFGQGTRLTVV.

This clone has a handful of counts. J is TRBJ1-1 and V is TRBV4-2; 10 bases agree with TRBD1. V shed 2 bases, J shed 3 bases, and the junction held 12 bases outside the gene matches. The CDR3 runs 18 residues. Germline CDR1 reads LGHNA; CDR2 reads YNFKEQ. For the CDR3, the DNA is TGTGCCAGCAGCCAATCCGAGCCGGGACAGGGGCCTTACACTGAAGCTTTCTTT. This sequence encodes CASSQSEPGQGPYTEAFF.

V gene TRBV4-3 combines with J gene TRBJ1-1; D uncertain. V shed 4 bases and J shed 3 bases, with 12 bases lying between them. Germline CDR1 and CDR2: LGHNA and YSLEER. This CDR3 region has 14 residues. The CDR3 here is CASSRYLYDTEAFF. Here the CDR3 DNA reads TGCGCCAGCAGCCGCTATCTCTACGACACTGAAGCTTTCTTT.

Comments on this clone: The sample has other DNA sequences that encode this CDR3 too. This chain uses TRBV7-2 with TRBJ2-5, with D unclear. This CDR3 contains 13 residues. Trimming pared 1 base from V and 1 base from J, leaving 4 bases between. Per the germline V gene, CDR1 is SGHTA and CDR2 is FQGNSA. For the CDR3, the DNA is TGTGCCAGCAGCTTAGTACTCCAAGAGACCCAGTACTTC. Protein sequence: CASSLVLQETQYF.

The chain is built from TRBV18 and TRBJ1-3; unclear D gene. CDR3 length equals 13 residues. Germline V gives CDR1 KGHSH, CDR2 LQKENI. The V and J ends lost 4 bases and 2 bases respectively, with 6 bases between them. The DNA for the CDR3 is TGTGCCAGCTCACTTAATACTGGAAACACCATATATTTT. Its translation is CASSLNTGNTIYF.

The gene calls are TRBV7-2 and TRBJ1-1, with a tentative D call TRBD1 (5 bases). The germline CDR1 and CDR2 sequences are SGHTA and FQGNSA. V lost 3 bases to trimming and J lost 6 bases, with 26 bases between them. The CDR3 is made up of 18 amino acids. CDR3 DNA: TGTGCCAGCAGCTTGGGGCGGGGTTCGAGTAGGCTAGCTTCTGAAGCTTTCTTT. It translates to CASSLGRGSSRLASEAFF.

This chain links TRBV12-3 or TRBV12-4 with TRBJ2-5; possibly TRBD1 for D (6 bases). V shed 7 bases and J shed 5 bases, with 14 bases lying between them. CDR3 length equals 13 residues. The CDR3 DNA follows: TGTGCCAGCACTCCGGCAGGGGCGGAGACCCAGTACTTC. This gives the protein CASTPAGAETQYF.

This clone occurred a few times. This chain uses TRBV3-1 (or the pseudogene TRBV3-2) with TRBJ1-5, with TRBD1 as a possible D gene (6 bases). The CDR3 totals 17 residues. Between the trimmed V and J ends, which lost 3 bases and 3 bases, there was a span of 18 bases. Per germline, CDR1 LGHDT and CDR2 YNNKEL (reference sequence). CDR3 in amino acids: CASSHPRRGGLNQPQHF. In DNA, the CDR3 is TGTGCCAGCAGCCATCCCAGGAGGGGGGGCCTCAATCAGCCCCAGCATTTT.

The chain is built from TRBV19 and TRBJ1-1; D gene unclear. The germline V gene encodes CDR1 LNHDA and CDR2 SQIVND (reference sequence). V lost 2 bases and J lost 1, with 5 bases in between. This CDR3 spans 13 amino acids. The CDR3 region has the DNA TGTGCCAGTAGTATATACGGGAACACTGAAGCTTTCTTT. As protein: CASSIYGNTEAFF.